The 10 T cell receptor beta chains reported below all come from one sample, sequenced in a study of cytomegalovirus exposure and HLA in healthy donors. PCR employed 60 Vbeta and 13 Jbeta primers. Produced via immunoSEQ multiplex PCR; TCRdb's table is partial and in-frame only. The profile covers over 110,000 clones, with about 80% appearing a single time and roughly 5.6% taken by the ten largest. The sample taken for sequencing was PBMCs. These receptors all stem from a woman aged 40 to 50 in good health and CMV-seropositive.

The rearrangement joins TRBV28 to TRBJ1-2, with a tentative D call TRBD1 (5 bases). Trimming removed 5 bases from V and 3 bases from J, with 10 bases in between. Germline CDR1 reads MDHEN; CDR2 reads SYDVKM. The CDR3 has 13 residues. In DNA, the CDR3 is TGTGCCAGCAGTCCCGGGGGGGACTATGGCTACACCTTC. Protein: CASSPGGDYGYTF.

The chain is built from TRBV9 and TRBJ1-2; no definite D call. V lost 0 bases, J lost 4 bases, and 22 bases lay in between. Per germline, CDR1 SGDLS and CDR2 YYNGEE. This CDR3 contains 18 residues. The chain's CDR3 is CASSVAAANFPTFYGYTF. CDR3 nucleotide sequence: TGTGCCAGCAGCGTAGCCGCGGCCAACTTCCCGACTTTCTATGGCTACACCTTC.

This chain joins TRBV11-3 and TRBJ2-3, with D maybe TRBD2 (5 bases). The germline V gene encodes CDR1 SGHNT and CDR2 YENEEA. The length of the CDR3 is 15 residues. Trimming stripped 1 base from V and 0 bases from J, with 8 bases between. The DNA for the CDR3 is TGTGCCAGCAGCTTAGCAGGACTTAGCACAGATACGCAGTATTTT. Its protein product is CASSLAGLSTDTQYF.

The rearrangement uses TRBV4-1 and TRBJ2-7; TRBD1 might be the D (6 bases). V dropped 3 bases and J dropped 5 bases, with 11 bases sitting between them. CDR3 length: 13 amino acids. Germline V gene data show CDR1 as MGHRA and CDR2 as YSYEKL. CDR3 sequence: CASSQLQGDEQYF. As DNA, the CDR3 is TGCGCCAGCAGCCAGCTACAGGGCGACGAGCAGTACTTC.

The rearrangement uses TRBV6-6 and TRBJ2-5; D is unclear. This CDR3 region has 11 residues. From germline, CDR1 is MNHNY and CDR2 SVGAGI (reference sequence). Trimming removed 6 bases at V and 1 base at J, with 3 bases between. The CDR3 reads CASSRQETQYF. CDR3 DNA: TGTGCCAGCAGCCGCCAAGAGACCCAGTACTTC.

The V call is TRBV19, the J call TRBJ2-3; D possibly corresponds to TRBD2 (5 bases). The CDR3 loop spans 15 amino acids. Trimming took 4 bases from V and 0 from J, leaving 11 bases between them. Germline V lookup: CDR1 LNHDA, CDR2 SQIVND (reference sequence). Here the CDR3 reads CASSNPGGSTDTQYF. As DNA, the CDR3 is TGTGCCAGTAGTAACCCCGGAGGCAGCACAGATACGCAGTATTTT.

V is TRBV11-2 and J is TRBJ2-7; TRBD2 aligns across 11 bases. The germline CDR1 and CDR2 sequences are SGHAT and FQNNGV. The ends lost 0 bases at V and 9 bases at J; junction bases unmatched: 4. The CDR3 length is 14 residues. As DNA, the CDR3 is TGTGCCAGCAGCTTAGATTCACTAGCGGGAGTGCAGTACTTC. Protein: CASSLDSLAGVQYF.

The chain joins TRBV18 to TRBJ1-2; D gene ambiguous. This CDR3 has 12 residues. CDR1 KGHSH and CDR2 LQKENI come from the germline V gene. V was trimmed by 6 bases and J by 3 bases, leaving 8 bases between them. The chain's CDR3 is CASSSFDYGYTF. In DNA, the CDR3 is TGTGCCAGCTCGTCCTTTGACTATGGCTACACCTTC.

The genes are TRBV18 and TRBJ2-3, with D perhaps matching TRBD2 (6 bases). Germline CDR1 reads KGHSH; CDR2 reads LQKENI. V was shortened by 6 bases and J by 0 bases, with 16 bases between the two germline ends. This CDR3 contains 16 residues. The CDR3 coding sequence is TGTGCCAGCTCCCCCGCCTTAGCGGCTAGCACAGATACGCAGTATTTT. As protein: CASSPALAASTDTQYF.

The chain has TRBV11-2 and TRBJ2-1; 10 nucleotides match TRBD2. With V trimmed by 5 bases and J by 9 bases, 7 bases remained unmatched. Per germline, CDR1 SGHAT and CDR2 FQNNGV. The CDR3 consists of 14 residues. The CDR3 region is CASSPGLAKIEQFF. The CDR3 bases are TGTGCCAGCAGCCCGGGACTAGCGAAGATTGAGCAGTTCTTC.